A single sample is the source of the 28 T cell receptor beta chains below, sequenced in a study of blood T cell repertoires in COVID-19. TCRdb's copy holds only in-frame clones and misses some; the assay was immunoSEQ multiplex PCR. The sample has around 310,000 clones, approximately 89% seen once. The specimen sequenced was PBMCs or T cells enriched from blood (not recorded which). The receptors come from a woman in her twenties or thirties who had recovered from COVID-19.

The chain recombines TRBV6-2 or TRBV6-3 with TRBJ2-7, with TRBD1 identical over 7 bases. The CDR3 has 16 amino acids. The germline V gene has CDR1 MNHEY and CDR2 SVGEGT. V gave up 6 bases and J gave up 3 bases; unmatched junction bases: 14. This CDR3 reads CASSPGQGTVNYEQYF. CDR3 nucleotide sequence: TGTGCCAGCAGCCCTGGGCAGGGGACAGTTAACTACGAGCAGTACTTC.

This clone has just a few counts. The CDR3 here is CASSQAGGPYEQYF. CDR3 nucleotides: TGTGCCAGCAGCCAAGCCGGGGGTCCCTACGAGCAGTACTTC. The rearrangement links TRBV14 to TRBJ2-7; D may be TRBD2 (6 bases). The CDR3 sequence is 14 residues long. Germline assignment: CDR1 SGHDN and CDR2 FVKESK. Trimming removed 1 base from V and 2 bases from J, with 9 bases in between. Drawing the rest from reference TRBV14 and TRBJ2-7, the complete variable domain is EAGVTQFPSHSVIEKGQTVTLRCDPISGHDNLYWYRRVMGKEIKFLLHFVKESKQDESGMPNNRFLAERTGGTYSTLKVQPAELEDSGVYFCASSQAGGPYEQYFGPGTRLTVT.

The genes are TRBV6-5 and TRBJ1-5; 7 bases match TRBD1. The CDR3 spans 14 residues. V gave up 6 bases and J gave up 4 bases; unmatched junction bases: 6. Germline V gives CDR1 MNHEY, CDR2 SVGAGI. The CDR3 protein is CASRPGGKNQPQHF. CDR3 bases: TGTGCCAGCAGACCAGGGGGTAAGAATCAGCCCCAGCATTTT.

This clone was found a few times. CDR3 sequence reads: CASGTGTVYYGYTF. The CDR3 DNA sequence: TGTGCCAGCGGAACTGGGACAGTTTACTATGGCTACACCTTC. The gene calls are TRBV7-9 and TRBJ1-2; 7 positions agree with TRBD1. The CDR3 has 14 residues. CDR1 is SEHNR and CDR2 is FQNEAQ in the germline V gene (reference sequence). V was pared by 8 bases and J by 3 bases, with 9 bases of the junction left unmatched.

The J gene is TRBJ2-1, the V gene TRBV5-6; TRBD2 agrees at 8 bases. CDR3 length: 16 amino acids. J lost 7 bases, V lost 0 bases, and 9 bases had no gene match. Germline CDR1 SGHDT, CDR2 YYEEEE. CDR3 nucleotide sequence: TGTGCCAGCAGCTTGGGGGTAGCGGGAACAGGGAATGAGCAGTTCTTC. Amino acids: CASSLGVAGTGNEQFF.

This clone was seen once. V usage is TRBV2 and J usage is TRBJ1-5; 7 nucleotides match TRBD1. The V and J ends lost 7 bases and 9 bases, in that order; junction bases with no gene match: 6. The germline gives CDR1 SNHLY, CDR2 FYNNEI. CDR3 length: 12 residues. The CDR3 sequence is CASNTGAGPQHF. The CDR3 region has the DNA TGTGCCAGCAATACAGGGGCTGGGCCCCAGCATTTT.

This chain uses TRBV12-5 with TRBJ1-1; weak D call: TRBD1 (5 bases). Germline V gene lookup returns CDR1 LGHNT and CDR2 FRNRAP. The CDR3 consists of 16 residues. V lost 0 bases and J lost 2, with 13 bases in between. CDR3 sequence reads: CASGLVPSTVNTEAFF. DNA of the CDR3: TGTGCTAGTGGTTTGGTCCCTTCGACAGTTAACACTGAAGCTTTCTTT.

This chain uses TRBV2 with TRBJ2-7; 7 nucleotides align to TRBD2. Per the germline V gene, CDR1 is SNHLY and CDR2 is FYNNEI. V dropped 4 bases and J dropped 4; count of bases not matched to a gene: 7. The CDR3 length is 14 residues. The CDR3 sequence: CASSGREMGYEQYF. The CDR3 bases are TGTGCCAGCAGTGGGCGGGAGATGGGGTACGAGCAGTACTTC.

V gene TRBV5-5 combines with J gene TRBJ2-1, with 9 bases matching TRBD1. The CDR3 spans 15 residues. Germline values: CDR1 SGHKS, CDR2 YYEKEE (reference sequence). V lost 0 bases to trimming and J lost 3 bases; unmatched junction nucleotides: 1. The CDR3 DNA is TGTGCCAGCAGCTTGGCGGGACAGGGCTACAATGAGCAGTTCTTC. As protein: CASSLAGQGYNEQFF.

This clone was counted once. The chain uses TRBV27 and TRBJ1-5; a possible D gene is TRBD1 (5 bases). The V gene's germline CDR1 is MNHEY and CDR2 SMNVEV (reference sequence). Trimming pared 1 base from V and 0 bases from J, leaving 13 bases between. The CDR3 totals 17 residues. The CDR3, as DNA: TGTGCCAGCAGTTTATATTCTAGGGGCATTAGCAATCAGCCCCAGCATTTT. Translated, it gives CASSLYSRGISNQPQHF.

This chain links TRBV15 with TRBJ1-5, with D unresolved. From germline, CDR1 is LNHNV and CDR2 YYDKDF (reference sequence). Trimming took 0 bases from V and 5 from J, leaving 8 bases between them. The CDR3 length is 14 residues. The CDR3 loop is CATSRDQLDQPQHF. CDR3 bases: TGTGCCACCAGCAGAGATCAGTTGGATCAGCCCCAGCATTTT.

The rearrangement joins TRBV5-6 to TRBJ1-5; D is uncertain. The length of the CDR3 is 13 residues. CDR1 and CDR2 (germline): SGHDT, YYEEEE. Deletions cut 3 bases from V and 6 bases from J, with 10 bases between. The DNA of the CDR3 is TGTGCCAGCAGCTCACAGAGCCGTCAGCCCCAGCATTTT. This encodes CASSSQSRQPQHF.

The chain uses TRBV20-1 and TRBJ2-5; 7 bases fit TRBD1. V lost 3 bases and J lost 4; bases outside the gene matches: 14. Looked up from germline, CDR1 is DFQATT and CDR2 is SNEGSKA (reference sequence). The CDR3 runs to 16 residues. The CDR3 here is CSASPQEGAYRETQYF. CDR3 coding DNA: TGCAGTGCTAGTCCTCAAGAGGGGGCGTATCGAGAGACCCAGTACTTC.

The chain combines TRBV19 with TRBJ1-1; 7 bases are shared with TRBD1. Germline V gene data show CDR1 as LNHDA and CDR2 as SQIVND (reference sequence). The CDR3 has 14 residues. V lost 6 bases and J lost 11; bases outside the gene matches: 15. The DNA of the CDR3 is TGTGCCAGTAGCCCAGGCAGGGGGTTCCACCGGGCTTTCTTT. It specifies CASSPGRGFHRAFF. Drawing the rest from reference TRBV19 and TRBJ1-1, the complete variable domain is DGGITQSPKYLFRKEGQNVTLSCEQNLNHDAMYWYRQDPGQGLRLIYYSQIVNDFQKGDIAEGYSVSREKKESFPLTVTSAQKNPTAFYLCASSPGRGFHRAFFGQGTRLTVV.

The rearrangement uses TRBV6-5 and TRBJ2-7; 8 positions match TRBD1. CDR1 MNHEY and CDR2 SVGAGI come from the germline V gene. V trimming: 0 bases; J trimming: 6 bases; junction bases outside the gene matches: 4. The CDR3 loop spans 14 amino acids. CDR3 DNA sequence: TGTGCCAGCAGTTACTCGACAGGGGTAGCCGAGCAGTACTTC. Translated, it gives CASSYSTGVAEQYF.

The chain links TRBV10-3 to TRBJ2-2; 8 positions match TRBD2. Germline trimming cut 8 bases from V and 1 base from J; bases unmatched to any gene: 6. The V gene's germline CDR1 is ENHRY and CDR2 SYGVKD. The CDR3 extends over 15 amino acids. CDR3 in amino acids: CAIRPGLGNTGELFF. Here the CDR3 DNA reads TGTGCCATCCGACCGGGACTAGGGAACACCGGGGAGCTGTTTTTT.

The chain links TRBV11-3 to TRBJ2-1; 12 bases fit TRBD2. Germline V CDR1 and CDR2: SGHNT, YENEEA. Trimming removed 2 bases from V and 7 bases from J; junction bases left unmatched: 6. The CDR3 loop spans 16 amino acids. CDR3 protein: CASSLTSGRPRNEQFF. The CDR3 nucleotides are TGTGCCAGCAGCTTAACTAGCGGGAGGCCCCGGAATGAGCAGTTCTTC.

The chain recombines TRBV23-1 with TRBJ1-1; no clear D gene. TRBV23-1 is marked as an open reading frame, function uncertain. The CDR3 extends over 15 amino acids. V lost 7 bases and J lost 1, with 16 bases in between. CDR3 nucleotide sequence: TGCGCCAGCACAAATATTCAACTCCGGAACACTGAAGCTTTCTTT. Its translation is CASTNIQLRNTEAFF.

The CDR3 loop reads CASSKAQDRGRYGYTF. The CDR3 nucleotides read TGTGCCAGCAGCAAAGCACAGGACAGGGGAAGGTATGGCTACACCTTC. The genes are TRBV21-1 and TRBJ1-2; the DNA was not compared with TRBD1, the D call given in the table. TRBV21-1 is shown as a pseudogene. There are 16 residues in the CDR3.

The chain carries TRBV4-3 and TRBJ2-2; 7 nucleotides agree with TRBD2. V lost 4 bases to trimming and J lost 4 bases; unmatched junction nucleotides: 12. There are 17 residues in the CDR3. Germline lookup yields CDR1 LGHNA and CDR2 YSLEER. The chain's CDR3 is CASSLYSSGRRTGELFF. The CDR3 nucleotides read TGCGCCAGCAGCCTCTACTCTAGCGGACGGCGCACCGGGGAGCTGTTTTTT.

The gene calls are TRBV6-2 or TRBV6-3 and TRBJ1-1, with D possibly TRBD1 on 5 matching bases. Trimming cost V 6 bases and J 7 bases, with 18 bases left between them. CDR1 and CDR2 from the germline V gene are MNHEY and SVGEGT. CDR3 length: 14 residues. CDR3 residues: CASSSDSLGIEAFF. The CDR3 DNA reads TGTGCCAGCAGCTCTGACAGCTTGGGGATTGAAGCTTTCTTT.

CDR3 sequence (DNA): TGTGCCAGCAGCTTAGGACAGGGGAACACTGAAGCTTTCTTT. This translates into CASSLGQGNTEAFF. This chain uses TRBV7-9 with TRBJ1-1, with 7 nucleotides matching TRBD1. The CDR3 is 14 amino acids. Germline lookup yields CDR1 SEHNR and CDR2 FQNEAQ (reference sequence). V was pared by 1 base and J by 1 base, with 0 bases of the junction left unmatched.

This sequence joins TRBV5-1 and TRBJ2-2; 11 positions agree with TRBD2. The CDR3 length is 16 residues. CDR1 is SGHRS, CDR2 YFSETQ, per germline. Trimming at V came to 4 bases and at J to 3 bases, leaving 5 bases not matched to a gene. CDR3 DNA: TGCGCCAGCAGCACTAGCGGGAGCTTCGACACCGGGGAGCTGTTTTTT. It yields the protein CASSTSGSFDTGELFF.

The chain links TRBV16 to TRBJ1-6, with 7 bases aligning to TRBD1. Losses at the gene ends were 6 bases for V and 6 bases for J; bases not matched to a gene: 8. CDR1 KGHSY and CDR2 FQNENV come from the germline V gene. The CDR3 length is 15 residues. DNA of the CDR3: TGTGCCAGCAGTCCCTTCGGGACAGCTAATTCACCCCTCCACTTT. It encodes CASSPFGTANSPLHF.

The chain links TRBV27 to TRBJ2-1; 9 nucleotides match TRBD1. The CDR3 contains 16 residues. The junction had 16 bases not matched to a gene; V was cut back by 8 bases and J by 8 bases. The germline V gene has CDR1 MNHEY and CDR2 SMNVEV (reference sequence). The CDR3 loop is CASRSLGTGTVDEQFF. CDR3 sequence (DNA): TGTGCCAGCCGTTCGTTAGGGACAGGGACGGTGGATGAGCAGTTCTTC.

The V call is TRBV9, the J call TRBJ1-2; 9 nucleotides align to TRBD1. The CDR3 consists of 13 residues. Looked up from germline, CDR1 is SGDLS and CDR2 is YYNGEE. With 6 bases clipped from V and 6 bases from J, the junction kept 6 bases outside the gene matches. In nucleotides, the CDR3 is TGTGCCAGCAAGAGGACAGGGGCGGATGGCTACACCTTC. As protein: CASKRTGADGYTF.

The chain couples TRBV6-5 to TRBJ2-7; TRBD1 matches 8 bases. The CDR3 is 15 amino acids. The trim removed 0 bases at V and 5 bases at J, leaving 6 bases unmatched. The V gene's germline CDR1 is MNHEY and CDR2 SVGAGI. CDR3 DNA: TGTGCCAGCAGTTACTCGGCAGGGGGCTTACACGAGCAGTACTTC. Translated: CASSYSAGGLHEQYF.

This chain links TRBV20-1 with TRBJ2-1; the D gene is possibly TRBD2 (6 bases). The germline V gene has CDR1 DFQATT and CDR2 SNEGSKA (reference sequence). The CDR3 spans 11 residues. V was trimmed by 4 bases and J by 7 bases, leaving 8 bases between them. Written as DNA, the CDR3 is TGCAGTGCTATGCTAGCGAATGAGCAGTTCTTC. Translating gives CSAMLANEQFF.